Below, 16 T cell receptor beta chains from the same sample are listed, as sequenced in a study of PD-1 blockade in classical Hodgkin lymphoma. Time point described: newly diagnosed, previously untreated cHL patient sample. After PBMCs were thawed, their CD8+ T cells were isolated by magnetic negative selection. Data came from immunoSEQ multiplex PCR; TCRdb stores just in-frame clones and leaves some out. The sample lists approximately 21,000 clones, about 83% occurring once. Sequencing used CD8+ T cells from blood. The receptors were sampled from a human donor with classical Hodgkin lymphoma.

This chain joins TRBV6-5 and TRBJ1-2; D remains unclear. V was pared by 9 bases and J by 7 bases, with 24 bases between. CDR3 length: 15 amino acids. The germline V gene has CDR1 MNHEY and CDR2 SVGAGI. The CDR3 DNA reads TGTGCCAGTACCCACGGGTCCCCAGATAATAGTGGCTACACCTTC. This codes for CASTHGSPDNSGYTF.

The V gene is TRBV7-9, the J gene TRBJ2-7, with a weak D call TRBD2 (7 bases). V lost 4 bases, J lost 0 bases, and 22 bases lay in between. Germline V gives CDR1 SEHNR, CDR2 FQNEAQ (reference sequence). The CDR3 runs 18 residues. The chain's CDR3 is CASSSLPGGPINSYEQYF. DNA of the CDR3: TGTGCCAGCAGCTCCCTACCGGGGGGCCCAATAAACTCCTACGAGCAGTACTTC.

This rearrangement joins TRBV13 to TRBJ1-6; D not certain. CDR1 is PRHDT, CDR2 FYEKMQ, per germline (reference sequence). The CDR3 totals 12 residues. Deletions cut 5 bases from V and 10 bases from J, with 9 bases between. For the CDR3, the DNA is TGTGCCAGCAGCCGCCGGGAGTCACCCCTCCACTTT. Protein sequence: CASSRRESPLHF.

CDR3 amino acids: CATSRDRGGGHNEQFF. CDR3 coding DNA: TGTGCCACCAGCAGAGATCGGGGCGGGGGACACAATGAGCAGTTCTTC. The gene calls are TRBV15 and TRBJ2-1; 7 positions agree with TRBD2. CDR3 length: 16 amino acids. Germline V gene lookup returns CDR1 LNHNV and CDR2 YYDKDF (reference sequence). The V and J ends lost 0 bases and 5 bases, in that order; junction bases with no gene match: 7. The full variable domain, in which reference TRBV15 and TRBJ2-1 provide the parts outside the CDR3, is DAMVIQNPRYQVTQFGKPVTLSCSQTLNHNVMYWYQQKSSQAPKLLFHYYDKDFNNEADTPDNFQSRRPNTSFCFLDIRSPGLGDTAMYLCATSRDRGGGHNEQFFGPGTRLTVL.

This chain connects TRBV7-9 to TRBJ1-4; 10 bases agree with TRBD1. Unmatched junction bases numbered 13, after V lost 5 bases and J lost 7 bases. The CDR3 consists of 17 residues. CDR1 and CDR2 (germline): SEHNR, FQNEAQ (reference sequence). DNA of the CDR3: TGTGCCAGCAGCCCACCCTCGACGGGGACAGGGGTTGAAAAACTGTTTTTT. The encoded protein is CASSPPSTGTGVEKLFF.

The rearrangement joins TRBV4-3 to TRBJ1-5, with a possible D match to TRBD1 (5 bases). Per the germline V gene, CDR1 is LGHNA and CDR2 is YSLEER. The CDR3 has 16 amino acids. The germline V and J ends were trimmed by 0 bases and 0 bases, with 9 bases remaining between them. The CDR3 reads CASSQEWGLSNQPQHF. The CDR3 DNA follows: TGCGCCAGCAGCCAAGAATGGGGACTTAGCAATCAGCCCCAGCATTTT.

DNA of the CDR3: TGCGCCAGCAGCCAAGATAGTAACAGGAGGGCTGAAGCTTTCTTT. Its protein is CASSQDSNRRAEAFF. The chain recombines TRBV4-3 with TRBJ1-1; the D gene is possibly TRBD1 (5 bases). The CDR3 spans 15 residues. Trimming left V 0 bases short and J 6 bases short, with 14 bases between. Germline V lookup: CDR1 LGHNA, CDR2 YSLEER.

This rearrangement joins TRBV19 to TRBJ2-1; 8 nucleotides match TRBD2. CDR1 is LNHDA and CDR2 is SQIVND in the germline V gene (reference sequence). The CDR3 has 17 amino acids. Unmatched junction bases numbered 13, after V lost 6 bases and J lost 3 bases. CDR3: CASSSPGGASVYNEQFF. CDR3 bases: TGTGCCAGTAGCTCCCCGGGGGGGGCCTCCGTCTACAATGAGCAGTTCTTC.

This clone was picked up a small number of times. This chain connects TRBV6-1 to TRBJ2-2, with TRBD2 identical over 8 bases. Germline CDR1 is MNHNS and CDR2 is SASEGT. The CDR3 has 17 amino acids. V gave up 4 bases and J gave up 4 bases; unmatched junction bases: 11. CDR3 region: CASSGSGLGGSTGELFF. Here the CDR3 DNA reads TGTGCCAGCAGTGGATCGGGACTAGGTGGTAGCACCGGGGAGCTGTTTTTT.

This clone has a handful of counts. The genes are TRBV2 and TRBJ2-2, with a tentative D call TRBD1 (6 bases). The CDR3 runs to 15 residues. CDR1 is SNHLY, CDR2 FYNNEI, per germline. Between the trimmed V and J ends, which lost 6 bases and 6 bases, there was a span of 17 bases. CDR3 nucleotide sequence: TGTGCCAGCAGGGCTTTAGGGGGATCTTCCGGGGAGCTGTTTTTT. Translation: CASRALGGSSGELFF. Using reference TRBV2 and TRBJ2-2 for the parts outside the CDR3, the full variable domain is EPEVTQTPSHQVTQMGQEVILRCVPISNHLYFYWYRQILGQKVEFLVSFYNNEISEKSEIFDDQFSVERPDGSNFTLKIRSTKLEDSAMYFCASRALGGSSGELFFGEGSRLTVL.

The V gene is TRBV10-3, the J gene TRBJ2-7; D may match TRBD1 or TRBD2 (6 bases each). This CDR3 comprises 13 residues. Germline V CDR1 and CDR2: ENHRY, SYGVKD. V lost 5 bases and J lost 3, with 11 bases in between. CDR3 coding DNA: TGTGCCATCAGTCTAGGGGGGTTCTACGAGCAGTACTTC. Translated: CAISLGGFYEQYF.

The chain joins TRBV4-3 to TRBJ2-3; D gene unclear. Trimming removed 0 bases from V and 3 bases from J, with 4 bases in between. The CDR3 is 13 amino acids. Germline V gene sequence: CDR1 LGHNA, CDR2 YSLEER. The CDR3 reads CASSQDVTDTQYF. As DNA, the CDR3 is TGCGCCAGCAGCCAAGATGTAACAGATACGCAGTATTTT.

J is TRBJ2-7 and V is TRBV23-1, with 8 bases aligning to TRBD2. TRBV23-1 qualifies as an ORF whose function is uncertain. V gave up 2 bases and J gave up 0 bases; unmatched junction bases: 9. This CDR3 has 17 amino acids. CDR3 in amino acids: CASSQNGGDYLSYEQYF. DNA for the CDR3: TGCGCCAGCAGTCAAAACGGGGGGGACTATCTCTCCTACGAGCAGTACTTC.

The CDR3 nucleotides read TGTGCCAGCAGCCCCCACGGGGGATACGAGCAGTACTTC. Its translation: CASSPHGGYEQYF. V usage is TRBV7-6 and J usage is TRBJ2-7; D might be TRBD2 (6 bases). The germline V gene has CDR1 SGHVS and CDR2 FNYEAQ. The CDR3 is 13 residues long. Trimming stripped 5 bases from V and 4 bases from J, with 12 bases between.

The genes are TRBV9 and TRBJ2-7; tentatively, D is TRBD2 (6 bases). CDR3 size: 14 residues. Trimming left V 3 bases short and J 3 bases short, with 13 bases between. CDR1 and CDR2 from the germline V gene are SGDLS and YYNGEE. The chain's CDR3 is CASSATGTDYEQYF. CDR3 DNA sequence: TGTGCCAGCAGCGCAACCGGGACTGACTACGAGCAGTACTTC.

This clone was counted only a few times. Other nucleotide sequences in the sample specify the same CDR3. The chain employs TRBV7-9 and TRBJ1-3; D not certain. The ends were cut back, 2 bases at V and 0 bases at J, with 8 bases in the middle. CDR1 is SEHNR and CDR2 is FQNEAQ in the germline V gene (reference sequence). The CDR3 is 15 residues long. The CDR3 coding sequence is TGTGCCAGCAGCTTACAGGCCGGCTCTGGAAACACCATATATTTT. Encoded protein: CASSLQAGSGNTIYF.